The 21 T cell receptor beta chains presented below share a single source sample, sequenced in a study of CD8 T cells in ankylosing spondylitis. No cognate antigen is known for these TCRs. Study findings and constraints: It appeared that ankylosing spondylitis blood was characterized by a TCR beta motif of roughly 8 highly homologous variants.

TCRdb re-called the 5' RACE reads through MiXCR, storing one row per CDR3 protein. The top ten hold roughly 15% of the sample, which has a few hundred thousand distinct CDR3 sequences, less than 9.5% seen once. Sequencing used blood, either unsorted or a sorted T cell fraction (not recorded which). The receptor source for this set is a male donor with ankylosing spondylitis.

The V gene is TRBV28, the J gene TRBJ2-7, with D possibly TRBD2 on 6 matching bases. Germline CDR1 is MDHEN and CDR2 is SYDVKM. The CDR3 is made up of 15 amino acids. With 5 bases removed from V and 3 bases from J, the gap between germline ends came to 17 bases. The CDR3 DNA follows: TGTGCCAGCAGTGCCGGGGGAACGCTCGTCTACGAGCAGTACTTC. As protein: CASSAGGTLVYEQYF.

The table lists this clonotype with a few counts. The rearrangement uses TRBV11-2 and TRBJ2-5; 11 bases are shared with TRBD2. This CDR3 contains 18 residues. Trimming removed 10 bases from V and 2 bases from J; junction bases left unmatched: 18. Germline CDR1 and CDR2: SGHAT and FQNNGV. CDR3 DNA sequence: TGTGCCACCAACAGGAGGATAGCGGGAGGGGGGCCTCAAGAGACCCAGTACTTC. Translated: CATNRRIAGGGPQETQYF.

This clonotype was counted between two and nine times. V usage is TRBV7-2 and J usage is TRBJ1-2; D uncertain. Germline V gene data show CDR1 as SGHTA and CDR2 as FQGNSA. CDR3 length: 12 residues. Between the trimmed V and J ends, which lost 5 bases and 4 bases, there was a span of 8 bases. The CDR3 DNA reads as TGTGCCAGCAGCCCAAACTCCTATGGCTACACCTTC. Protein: CASSPNSYGYTF.

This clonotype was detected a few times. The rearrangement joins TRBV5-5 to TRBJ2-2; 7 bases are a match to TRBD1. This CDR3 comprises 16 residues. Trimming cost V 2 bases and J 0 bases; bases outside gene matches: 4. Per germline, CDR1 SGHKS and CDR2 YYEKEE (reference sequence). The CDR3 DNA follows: TGTGCCAGCAGCTTCACAGGGGCCACGAACACCGGGGAGCTGTTTTTT. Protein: CASSFTGATNTGELFF. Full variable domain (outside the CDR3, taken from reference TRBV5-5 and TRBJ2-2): DAGVTQSPTHLIKTRGQQVTLRCSPISGHKSVSWYQQVLGQGPQFIFQYYEKEERGRGNFPDRFSARQFPNYSSELNVNALLLGDSALYLCASSFTGATNTGELFFGEGSRLTVL.

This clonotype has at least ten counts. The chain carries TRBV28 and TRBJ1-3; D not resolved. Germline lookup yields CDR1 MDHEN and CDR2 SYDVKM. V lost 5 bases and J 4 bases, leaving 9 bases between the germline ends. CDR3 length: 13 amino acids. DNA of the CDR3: TGTGCCAGCAGTCGGCAGACAGGAAACACCATATATTTT. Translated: CASSRQTGNTIYF.

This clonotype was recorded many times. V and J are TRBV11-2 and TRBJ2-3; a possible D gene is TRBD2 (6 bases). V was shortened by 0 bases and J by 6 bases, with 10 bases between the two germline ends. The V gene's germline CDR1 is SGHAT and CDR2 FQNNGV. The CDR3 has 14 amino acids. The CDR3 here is CASSLEGLVDTQYF. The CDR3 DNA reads TGTGCCAGCAGCTTAGAGGGACTTGTGGATACGCAGTATTTT.

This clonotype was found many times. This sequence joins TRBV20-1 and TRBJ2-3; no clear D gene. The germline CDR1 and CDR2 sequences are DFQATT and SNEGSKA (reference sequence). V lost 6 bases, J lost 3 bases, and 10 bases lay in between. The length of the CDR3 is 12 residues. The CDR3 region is CSAPAFTDTQYF. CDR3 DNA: TGCAGTGCCCCTGCCTTTACAGATACGCAGTATTTT.

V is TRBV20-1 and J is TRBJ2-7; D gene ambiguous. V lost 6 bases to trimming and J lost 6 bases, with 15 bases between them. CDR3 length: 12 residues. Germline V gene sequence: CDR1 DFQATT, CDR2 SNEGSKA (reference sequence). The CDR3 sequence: CSAGPPAGEQYF. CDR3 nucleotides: TGCAGTGCCGGTCCCCCGGCCGGCGAGCAGTACTTC.

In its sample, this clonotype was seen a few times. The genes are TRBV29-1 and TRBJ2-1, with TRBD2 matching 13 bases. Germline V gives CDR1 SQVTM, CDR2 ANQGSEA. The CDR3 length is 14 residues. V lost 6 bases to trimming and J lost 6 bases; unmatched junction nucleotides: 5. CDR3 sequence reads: CSVTTSGRANEQFF. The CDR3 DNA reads TGCAGCGTCACTACTAGCGGGAGGGCCAATGAGCAGTTCTTC.

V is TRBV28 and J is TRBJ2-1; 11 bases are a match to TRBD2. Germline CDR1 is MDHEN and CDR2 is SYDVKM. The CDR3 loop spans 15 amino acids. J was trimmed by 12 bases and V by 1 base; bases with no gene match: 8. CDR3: CASSLLVAGGPRQFF. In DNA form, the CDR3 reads TGTGCCAGCAGTTTATTAGTAGCGGGAGGGCCTCGGCAGTTCTTC.

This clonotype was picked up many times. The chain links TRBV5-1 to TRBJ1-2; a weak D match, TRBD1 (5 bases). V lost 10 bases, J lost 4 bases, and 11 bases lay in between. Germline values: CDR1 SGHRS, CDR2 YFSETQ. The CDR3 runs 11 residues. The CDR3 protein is CASRGLYGYTF. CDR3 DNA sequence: TGCGCCTCCCGGGGACTCTATGGCTACACCTTC.

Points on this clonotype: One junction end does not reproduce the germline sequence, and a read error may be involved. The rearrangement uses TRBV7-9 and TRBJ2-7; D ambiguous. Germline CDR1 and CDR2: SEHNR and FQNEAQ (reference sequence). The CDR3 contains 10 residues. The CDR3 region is CASGLGSLAF. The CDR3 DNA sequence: TGTGCCAGCGGCCTTGGGTCCCTGGCCTTC.

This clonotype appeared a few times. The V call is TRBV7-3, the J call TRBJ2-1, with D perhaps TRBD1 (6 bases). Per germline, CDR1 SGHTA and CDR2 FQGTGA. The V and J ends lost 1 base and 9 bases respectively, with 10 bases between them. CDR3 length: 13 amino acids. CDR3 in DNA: TGTGCCAGCAGCTTAAACAGGGTCGGTGAGCAGTTCTTC. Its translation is CASSLNRVGEQFF. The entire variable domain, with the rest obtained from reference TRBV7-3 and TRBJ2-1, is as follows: GAGVSQTPSNKVTEKGKYVELRCDPISGHTALYWYRQSLGQGPEFLIYFQGTGAADDSGLPNDRFFAVRPEGSVSTLKIQRTERGDSAVYLCASSLNRVGEQFFGPGTRLTVL.

Written as DNA, the CDR3 is TGTGCCAGCAGCCAAAACATGGGCTCCTACAATGAGCAGTTCTTC. Translation: CASSQNMGSYNEQFF. The J gene is TRBJ2-1, the V gene TRBV11-2; D gene uncertain. The V gene lost 5 bases and the J gene lost 0 bases, with 11 bases spanning the gap. The CDR3 extends over 15 amino acids. CDR1 is SGHAT and CDR2 is FQNNGV in the germline V gene.

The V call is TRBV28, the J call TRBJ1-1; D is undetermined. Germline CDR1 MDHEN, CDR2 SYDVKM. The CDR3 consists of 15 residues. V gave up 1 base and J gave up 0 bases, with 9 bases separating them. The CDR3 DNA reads TGTGCCAGCAGTTTATTTGGCCAGGTGAACACTGAAGCTTTCTTT. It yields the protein CASSLFGQVNTEAFF.

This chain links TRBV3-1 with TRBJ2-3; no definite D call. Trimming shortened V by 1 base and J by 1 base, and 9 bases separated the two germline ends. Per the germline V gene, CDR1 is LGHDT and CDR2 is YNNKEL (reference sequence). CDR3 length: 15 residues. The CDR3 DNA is TGTGCCAGCAGCCAAGCTCACCACCGCACAGATACGCAGTATTTT. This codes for CASSQAHHRTDTQYF.

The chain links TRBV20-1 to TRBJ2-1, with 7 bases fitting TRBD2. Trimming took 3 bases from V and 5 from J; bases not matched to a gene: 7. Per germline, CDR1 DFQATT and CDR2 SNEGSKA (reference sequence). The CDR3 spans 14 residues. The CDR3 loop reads CSARTGGQHNEQFF. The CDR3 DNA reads TGCAGTGCTAGGACGGGGGGTCAACACAATGAGCAGTTCTTC.

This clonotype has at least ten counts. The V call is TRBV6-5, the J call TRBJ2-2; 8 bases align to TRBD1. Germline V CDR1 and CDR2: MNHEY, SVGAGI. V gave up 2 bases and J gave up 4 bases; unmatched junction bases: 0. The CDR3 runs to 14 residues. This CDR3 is CASSYDRGTGELFF. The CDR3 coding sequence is TGTGCCAGCAGTTACGACAGGGGCACCGGGGAGCTGTTTTTT.

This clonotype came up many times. CDR3 bases: TGTGCCACCAAATCCGGGACAGGACACTACGAGCAGTACTTC. Residues: CATKSGTGHYEQYF. The chain has TRBV12-3 or TRBV12-4 and TRBJ2-7, with TRBD1 matching 8 bases. The V gene end was trimmed by 10 bases and the J gene end by 3 bases; junction bases not matched to a gene: 11. The CDR3 contains 14 residues.

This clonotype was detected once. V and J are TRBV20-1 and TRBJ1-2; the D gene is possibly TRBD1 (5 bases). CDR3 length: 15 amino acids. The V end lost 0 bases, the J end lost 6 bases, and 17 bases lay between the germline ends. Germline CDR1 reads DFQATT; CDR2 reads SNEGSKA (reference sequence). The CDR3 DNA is TGCAGTGCTAGAGATCTCCCGGCAGGGATCCATGGCTACACCTTC. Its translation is CSARDLPAGIHGYTF.

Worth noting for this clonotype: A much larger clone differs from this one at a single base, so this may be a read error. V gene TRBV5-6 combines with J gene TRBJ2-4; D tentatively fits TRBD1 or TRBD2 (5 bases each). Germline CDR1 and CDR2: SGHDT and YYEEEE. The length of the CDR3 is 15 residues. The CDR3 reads CASSGGPLAKNIQSF. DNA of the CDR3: TGTGCCAGCAGCGGGGGACCGCTAGCCAAAAACATTCAGTCCTTC.